The 6 T cell receptor beta chains below come from one sample, sequenced in a study of T cell repertoires in cytomegalovirus infection. TCRdb ran MiXCR on the reads and lists one entry per CDR3 protein. The sample holds about 570,000 distinct CDR3 sequences, 35% to 50% seen once. These receptors are not linked to any known antigen. The sample here was cultured PBMCs, taken from culture after CMV antigen stimulation. The origin of the receptors is a human donor in good health (CMV status not recorded). Some clones in this sample may be carry-over from other donors' samples.

The sample holds many counts of this clonotype. The J gene is TRBJ2-3, the V gene TRBV7-2, with a tentative D call TRBD2 (6 bases). Germline V gene data show CDR1 as SGHTA and CDR2 as FQGNSA. V lost 1 base to trimming and J lost 7 bases, with 12 bases between them. This CDR3 is 14 amino acids long. In DNA form, the CDR3 reads TGTGCCAGCAGCTTAGGATGGGGAGGAAATACGCAGTATTTT. Residues: CASSLGWGGNTQYF.

The CDR3 protein is CSTDEFLLRGARLGVGTQYF. The CDR3 DNA follows: TGCAGCACCGACGAATTCTTACTCCGGGGTGCCCGCCTAGGAGTCGGGACCCAGTACTTC. The genes are TRBV29-1 and TRBJ2-5; tentative D call: TRBD2 (5 bases). Trimming shortened V by 8 bases and J by 7 bases, and 41 bases separated the two germline ends. CDR3 length: 20 residues. Germline V gene lookup returns CDR1 SQVTM and CDR2 ANQGSEA.

The chain uses TRBV6-1 and TRBJ2-1; D might be TRBD2 (5 bases). There are 14 residues in the CDR3. Trimming took off 0 bases at V and 11 bases at J, with 14 bases between the two ends. CDR1 is MNHNS, CDR2 SASEGT, per germline. This chain's CDR3 is CASSEAPGVGQQFF. CDR3 DNA: TGTGCCAGCAGTGAAGCCCCCGGGGTCGGGCAGCAGTTCTTC.

The chain has TRBV20-1 and TRBJ2-3; TRBD2 is a possible D gene (6 bases). The CDR3 is made up of 14 amino acids. The V end lost 6 bases, the J end lost 0 bases, and 13 bases lay between the germline ends. Per germline, CDR1 DFQATT and CDR2 SNEGSKA (reference sequence). DNA for the CDR3: TGCAGTGCCGCAGTAGCGGAGAGCACAGATACGCAGTATTTT. Protein product: CSAAVAESTDTQYF.

This clonotype was counted only a few times. The rearrangement links TRBV6-6 to TRBJ2-1; D ambiguous. V was shortened by 0 bases and J by 0 bases, with 18 bases between the two germline ends. From germline, CDR1 is MNHNY and CDR2 SVGAGI (reference sequence). There are 19 residues in the CDR3. CDR3 sequence (DNA): TGTGCCAGCAGTTACTCGGTAACAGCCTACTTTAGCTCCTACAATGAGCAGTTCTTC. Its protein product is CASSYSVTAYFSSYNEQFF.

The chain combines TRBV12-3 or TRBV12-4 with TRBJ2-2, with D possibly being TRBD1 or TRBD2 (6 bases each). V was pared by 3 bases and J by 0 bases, with 11 bases between. CDR3 length: 16 amino acids. The CDR3 DNA sequence: TGTGCCAGCAGTTTGGGGGGCAGTCCGAACACCGGGGAGCTGTTTTTT. It specifies CASSLGGSPNTGELFF.